One sample yielded the 17 T cell receptor beta chains listed below, sequenced in a study of T cells after yellow fever vaccination. TCRdb passed the 5' RACE reads through MiXCR, listing each CDR3 protein once. The data hold about 85,000 distinct CDR3 sequences, with roughly 15% observed a single time. The specimen was CD8+ T cells not binding an NS4B(214-222) dextramer, sorted from PBMCs, collected about 20 days after the first yellow fever vaccination. Every receptor here comes from a man younger than 35 who received the YFV17D yellow fever vaccine.

The gene calls are TRBV20-1 and TRBJ2-7; tentatively, D is TRBD2 (5 bases). The germline V and J ends were trimmed by 1 base and 3 bases, with 19 bases remaining between them. The CDR3 loop spans 16 amino acids. Germline V lookup: CDR1 DFQATT, CDR2 SNEGSKA (reference sequence). CDR3 loop: CSARGFFAGERYEQYV. CDR3 in DNA: TGCAGTGCTAGAGGTTTTTTTGCGGGCGAGCGCTACGAGCAGTACGTC.

The V gene is TRBV20-1, the J gene TRBJ2-6; D gene unclear. The V gene's germline CDR1 is DFQATT and CDR2 SNEGSKA (reference sequence). This CDR3 is 13 amino acids long. The germline V and J ends were trimmed by 3 bases and 4 bases, with 7 bases remaining between them. This CDR3 reads CSASPAGANVLTF. The DNA for the CDR3 is TGCAGTGCTAGTCCGGCCGGGGCCAACGTCCTGACTTTC.

This clonotype has ten or more counts. The chain joins TRBV3-1 to TRBJ2-1; D tentatively fits TRBD1 or TRBD2 (5 bases each). Trimming shortened V by 0 bases and J by 2 bases, and 8 bases separated the two germline ends. Germline V gene lookup returns CDR1 LGHDT and CDR2 YNNKEL (reference sequence). This CDR3 is built from 15 residues. For the CDR3, the DNA is TGTGCCAGCAGCCAAGATGGGGGACCCTACAATGAGCAGTTCTTC. Residues: CASSQDGGPYNEQFF.

This clonotype appeared a few times. The chain joins TRBV12-3 or TRBV12-4 to TRBJ1-1; D is ambiguous. The CDR3 has 14 amino acids. With 1 base removed from V and 4 bases from J, the gap between germline ends came to 10 bases. The CDR3 spells CASSLEGLGTEAFF. CDR3 coding DNA: TGTGCCAGCAGTTTAGAAGGGCTGGGCACTGAAGCTTTCTTT.

This clonotype was counted between two and nine times. The chain couples TRBV4-1 to TRBJ2-7, with 11 bases identical to TRBD2. The V gene end was trimmed by 0 bases and the J gene end by 4 bases; junction bases not matched to a gene: 2. This CDR3 is built from 15 residues. CDR1 and CDR2 (germline): MGHRA, YSYEKL. The CDR3: CASSQELAGVYEQYV. For the CDR3, the DNA is TGCGCCAGCAGCCAAGAACTAGCGGGGGTTTACGAGCAGTACGTC.

This clonotype showed up just a few times. The V and J genes are TRBV3-1 and TRBJ2-5; D gene uncertain. V was trimmed by 1 base and J by 5 bases, leaving 8 bases between them. CDR3 size: 13 residues. Per germline, CDR1 LGHDT and CDR2 YNNKEL (reference sequence). The CDR3 loop reads CASSQGGWETQYF. The CDR3 bases are TGTGCCAGCAGCCAAGGGGGTTGGGAGACCCAGTACTTC.

This clonotype was counted between two and nine times. The chain carries TRBV20-1 and TRBJ1-2, with 9 bases lining up with TRBD1. Unmatched junction bases numbered 7, after V lost 5 bases and J lost 3 bases. The germline gives CDR1 DFQATT, CDR2 SNEGSKA (reference sequence). This CDR3 is built from 14 residues. In nucleotides, the CDR3 is TGCAGTGCTGTTCCGGGACAGGGCGACTATGGCTACACCTTC. Amino acids: CSAVPGQGDYGYTF.

Details on this clonotype: One end of the junction is discordant with germline, which a read error may explain. The chain is built from TRBV29-1 and TRBJ2-1, with no clear D. The germline V gene has CDR1 SQVTM and CDR2 ANQGSEA. The CDR3 is 13 residues long. The DNA for the CDR3 is TGCAGCGTTGTAGAAAATTCCTACAATGAGCAGCTCTTC. Its translation is CSVVENSYNEQLF.

The CDR3 reads CSVGDSSGGIYNEQFF. CDR3 nucleotide sequence: TGCAGCGTTGGCGATTCTAGCGGGGGAATCTACAATGAGCAGTTCTTC. The rearrangement joins TRBV29-1 to TRBJ2-1; 10 nucleotides align to TRBD2. V was pared by 4 bases and J by 3 bases, with 9 bases of the junction left unmatched. The CDR3 sequence is 16 residues long. In germline, CDR1 is SQVTM, CDR2 ANQGSEA.

This clonotype has only a few counts. The V and J genes are TRBV5-4 and TRBJ2-2, with D possibly matching TRBD1 (5 bases). Trimming removed 4 bases from V and 4 bases from J, with 23 bases in between. Germline V gene data show CDR1 as SGHNT and CDR2 as YYREEE (reference sequence). This CDR3 is built from 18 residues. The chain's CDR3 is CASSGVGARVPRTGELFF. The CDR3 DNA sequence: TGTGCCAGCAGCGGCGTTGGGGCCCGGGTTCCGCGCACCGGGGAGCTGTTTTTT.

This chain links TRBV29-1 with TRBJ2-1; 7 bases match TRBD1. CDR1 and CDR2 (germline): SQVTM, ANQGSEA. The CDR3 length is 16 residues. J gave up 8 bases and V 3 bases, and 16 bases lay outside the gene matches. The CDR3 coding sequence is TGCAGCGTTGAGATAGGGGGCAGGGAAACTTTTGATGAGCAGTTCTTC. Translation gives CSVEIGGRETFDEQFF.

This clonotype was counted between two and nine times. The CDR3 spells CSVGVDSENEQFF. CDR3 bases: TGCAGCGTTGGTGTGGACTCCGAGAATGAGCAGTTCTTC. V usage is TRBV29-1 and J usage is TRBJ2-1; possibly TRBD2 for D (5 bases). The V gene's germline CDR1 is SQVTM and CDR2 ANQGSEA. V lost 4 bases and J 7 bases, leaving 14 bases between the germline ends. There are 13 residues in the CDR3.

The chain uses TRBV7-9 and TRBJ2-3; D is perhaps TRBD2 (6 bases). V shed 5 bases and J shed 4 bases, with 16 bases lying between them. Germline V gene lookup returns CDR1 SEHNR and CDR2 FQNEAQ (reference sequence). CDR3 length: 15 amino acids. The CDR3 sequence: CASSHPTGVADTQYF. The CDR3 nucleotides are TGTGCCAGCAGCCACCCGACGGGGGTGGCAGATACGCAGTATTTT.

This clonotype turned up a few times. The chain employs TRBV18 and TRBJ2-7; TRBD1 is a possible D gene (5 bases). The ends were cut back, 3 bases at V and 4 bases at J, with 10 bases in the middle. CDR1 and CDR2 (germline): KGHSH, LQKENI. There are 13 residues in the CDR3. Here the CDR3 reads CASSPTAEYEQYV. The CDR3 nucleotides are TGTGCCAGCTCACCGACAGCCGAATACGAGCAGTACGTC.

This clonotype was counted a few times. The chain employs TRBV4-1 and TRBJ1-1; a weak D match, TRBD1 (5 bases). Germline-derived CDR1 and CDR2 are MGHRA and YSYEKL. The CDR3 length is 15 residues. The germline V and J ends were trimmed by 1 base and 4 bases, with 13 bases remaining between them. Written as DNA, the CDR3 is TGCGCCAGCAGCCAAGGTTTGGGTGGGGGCACTGAAGCTTTCTTT. It encodes CASSQGLGGGTEAFF.

There are a few counts of this clonotype. The rearrangement uses TRBV29-1 and TRBJ1-1, with D uncertain. The germline gives CDR1 SQVTM, CDR2 ANQGSEA. V was pared by 7 bases and J by 2 bases, with 11 bases between. The CDR3 length is 12 residues. The CDR3 sequence: CSALTLNTEAFF. The CDR3 coding sequence is TGCAGCGCGCTGACACTCAACACTGAAGCTTTCTTT.

This clonotype came up once. The chain is built from TRBV27 and TRBJ2-1, with a tentative D call TRBD2 (7 bases). Trimming stripped 2 bases from V and 5 bases from J, with 10 bases between. Germline-derived CDR1 and CDR2 are MNHEY and SMNVEV (reference sequence). This CDR3 is built from 14 residues. The chain's CDR3 is CASSLRGAHNEQFF. The CDR3 DNA is TGTGCCAGCAGTTTACGGGGGGCCCACAATGAGCAGTTCTTC.